Each of the 2 T cell receptor beta chains below was sequenced from the same sample in a study of CD8 T cells in Susac syndrome. Random hexamers served to reverse transcribe roughly 0.45 to 1 ug RNA. TCRdb reprocessed the immunoSEQ multiplex PCR reads with MiXCR, giving one entry per CDR3 protein. The table records around 180,000 distinct CDR3 sequences, around 95% of them present only once. The sample consisted of CD8+ T cells from PBMCs. Receptor source: a human donor with multiple sclerosis.

The genes are TRBV7-9 and TRBJ2-1; 11 nucleotides line up with TRBD2. Germline CDR1 is SEHNR and CDR2 is FQNEAQ (reference sequence). Trimming at V came to 5 bases and at J to 0 bases, leaving 6 bases not matched to a gene. The CDR3 extends over 17 amino acids. The CDR3 sequence: CASSRIAGGSSYNEQFF. In DNA form, the CDR3 reads TGTGCCAGCAGCCGTATAGCGGGAGGGAGCTCCTACAATGAGCAGTTCTTC.

The genes are TRBV25-1 and TRBJ1-2; D not resolved. The CDR3 has 13 amino acids. Trimming took off 5 bases at V and 3 bases at J, with 10 bases between the two ends. Germline values: CDR1 MGHDK, CDR2 SYGVNS. The CDR3 nucleotides are TGTGCCAGCAGTAATACACTGCACTATGGCTACACCTTC. The encoded protein is CASSNTLHYGYTF.